Shown below are 20 T cell receptor beta chains from a single sample sequenced in a study of response to subunit inactivated influenza vaccine. TCRdb passed the RT-PCR reads through MiXCR, listing each CDR3 protein once. Counted here are some 500,000 distinct CDR3 sequences, approximately 13% occurring once; the ten biggest clones make up approximately 14%. This specimen was PBMCs from blood, taken about 6 weeks after vaccination. These receptors were obtained from a man aged 50 to 60 who received an inactivated influenza vaccine.

The rearrangement uses TRBV10-3 and TRBJ1-1; the D is unclear. Germline V gene lookup returns CDR1 ENHRY and CDR2 SYGVKD. The CDR3 extends over 15 amino acids. V lost 2 bases to trimming and J lost 5 bases, with 15 bases between them. In DNA, the CDR3 is TGTGCCATCAGTGAGATCGGAACTTCGGGGACTGAAGCTTTCTTT. As protein: CAISEIGTSGTEAFF.

This clonotype was seen a handful of times. The chain recombines TRBV7-7 with TRBJ2-3; D not certain. The CDR3 totals 13 residues. Germline CDR1 reads SSHAT; CDR2 reads FNYEAQ (reference sequence). V was trimmed by 1 base and J by 7 bases, leaving 9 bases between them. The CDR3 loop is CASSLDTAHTQYF. The CDR3 DNA reads as TGTGCCAGCAGCTTAGATACGGCTCATACGCAGTATTTT.

The chain recombines TRBV5-1 with TRBJ2-1, with 11 positions matching TRBD2. Per the germline V gene, CDR1 is SGHRS and CDR2 is YFSETQ. This CDR3 comprises 15 residues. With V trimmed by 2 bases and J by 9 bases, 7 bases remained unmatched. As DNA, the CDR3 is TGCGCCAGCAGCTTAACTAGCGGGAGAGCTCTTGAGCAGTTCTTC. Translating gives CASSLTSGRALEQFF.

In its sample, this clonotype was seen a few times. Written as DNA, the CDR3 is TGTGCCAGCAGTTACGACTTGCGGGACAGGTCCTACGAGCAGTACTTC. Its protein is CASSYDLRDRSYEQYF. V is TRBV6-2 or TRBV6-3 and J is TRBJ2-7; TRBD1 matches at 8 bases. Germline lookup yields CDR1 MNHEY and CDR2 SVGEGT. CDR3 size: 16 residues. With V trimmed by 2 bases and J by 1 base, 7 bases remained unmatched.

This clonotype was seen a handful of times. The chain uses TRBV4-2 and TRBJ2-7; TRBD2 might be the D (6 bases). Germline V gene data show CDR1 as LGHNA and CDR2 as YNFKEQ. V lost 0 bases and J 7 bases, leaving 10 bases between the germline ends. There are 13 residues in the CDR3. CDR3 nucleotides: TGTGCCAGCAGCCAAGATCCCGGGAGAGAGCAGTACTTC. This codes for CASSQDPGREQYF.

The chain combines TRBV20-1 with TRBJ1-3, with D possibly TRBD1 on 6 matching bases. V was clipped by 3 bases and J by 3 bases, with 15 bases between them. The CDR3 is made up of 15 amino acids. Per germline, CDR1 DFQATT and CDR2 SNEGSKA (reference sequence). CDR3 region: CSASSDRHLGNTIYF. CDR3 sequence (DNA): TGCAGTGCTAGTTCGGACAGACATCTTGGAAACACCATATATTTT.

This clonotype was detected ten times or more. The chain has TRBV24-1 and TRBJ2-1, with 10 bases lining up with TRBD2. Trimming removed 5 bases from V and 5 bases from J; junction bases left unmatched: 5. The CDR3 totals 15 residues. CDR1 is KGHDR, CDR2 SFDVKD, per germline. CDR3 bases: TGTGCCACCAGTGCCCGCCTAGCGGGGGACAATGAGCAGTTCTTC. Protein sequence: CATSARLAGDNEQFF.

This rearrangement joins TRBV4-1 to TRBJ1-3; D call uncertain. V was clipped by 1 base and J by 1 base, with 11 bases between them. The CDR3 has 16 amino acids. Germline V lookup: CDR1 MGHRA, CDR2 YSYEKL. CDR3 bases: TGCGCCAGCAGCCAAGTCCCCTCGGCATCTGGAAACACCATATATTTT. This codes for CASSQVPSASGNTIYF.

This clonotype was picked up a small number of times. The J gene is TRBJ2-2, the V gene TRBV5-1; unclear D gene. The CDR3 runs to 15 residues. Germline-derived CDR1 and CDR2 are SGHRS and YFSETQ. V was clipped by 4 bases and J by 4 bases, with 14 bases between them. The CDR3 loop reads CASSLPELGTGELFF. CDR3 in DNA: TGCGCCAGCAGCCTCCCGGAGCTGGGCACCGGGGAGCTGTTTTTT.

The chain employs TRBV6-5 and TRBJ1-3, with D unresolved. The V end lost 4 bases, the J end lost 0 bases, and 13 bases lay between the germline ends. The length of the CDR3 is 16 residues. The germline gives CDR1 MNHEY, CDR2 SVGAGI. DNA for the CDR3: TGTGCCAGCAGTTCCCCTCAGGTGAACTCTGGAAACACCATATATTTT. The encoded protein is CASSSPQVNSGNTIYF.

In its sample, this clonotype was seen a few times. This chain joins TRBV15 and TRBJ2-7; 8 bases are shared with TRBD1. The CDR3 is 14 amino acids. Germline V lookup: CDR1 LNHNV, CDR2 YYDKDF (reference sequence). Losses at the gene ends were 4 bases for V and 5 bases for J; bases not matched to a gene: 7. Written as DNA, the CDR3 is TGTGCCACCAGCACCGGACAGGGTTGGGACGAGCAGTACTTC. Amino acid sequence: CATSTGQGWDEQYF.

This clonotype came up a few times. The chain uses TRBV5-6 and TRBJ2-1; D is possibly TRBD1 (5 bases). Trimming removed 0 bases from V and 0 bases from J, with 10 bases in between. CDR1 is SGHDT, CDR2 YYEEEE, per germline. The CDR3 extends over 16 amino acids. Here the CDR3 reads CASSLGGPTSYNEQFF. DNA of the CDR3: TGTGCCAGCAGCTTGGGGGGCCCAACCTCCTACAATGAGCAGTTCTTC. Looking up the rest from reference TRBV5-6 and TRBJ2-1 gives the full variable domain: DAGVTQSPTHLIKTRGQQVTLRCSPKSGHDTVSWYQQALGQGPQFIFQYYEEEERQRGNFPDRFSGHQFPNYSSELNVNALLLGDSALYLCASSLGGPTSYNEQFFGPGTRLTVL.

The V call is TRBV5-1, the J call TRBJ2-1; 7 nucleotides align to TRBD2. The J segment lost 7 bases and the V segment lost 3 bases, leaving 10 bases of the junction unmatched. The CDR3 has 15 amino acids. Looked up from germline, CDR1 is SGHRS and CDR2 is YFSETQ. CDR3 nucleotides: TGCGCCAGCAGCTCGTTTGGGGAGGGATTAAATGAGCAGTTCTTC. This codes for CASSSFGEGLNEQFF.

This clonotype was found many times. A much more abundant neighbour one base away suggests this may be a read error. This chain joins TRBV7-8 and TRBJ1-5; D not certain. The CDR3 has 13 amino acids. Germline assignment: CDR1 SGHVS and CDR2 FQNEAQ. CDR3 residues: CDSSSGFVQPQHF. CDR3 DNA: TGTGACAGCAGCTCTGGGTTTGTGCAGCCCCAGCATTTT.

The chain employs TRBV5-5 and TRBJ1-2; D might be TRBD1 (5 bases). The CDR3 has 14 residues. CDR1 is SGHKS and CDR2 is YYEKEE in the germline V gene (reference sequence). V lost 5 bases and J 2 bases, leaving 13 bases between the germline ends. Here the CDR3 DNA reads TGTGCCAGCAGAACGGGACTTGGGAACTATGGCTACACCTTC. Its protein product is CASRTGLGNYGYTF.

The V gene is TRBV12-3 or TRBV12-4, the J gene TRBJ2-6; D uncertain. Trimming left V 5 bases short and J 0 bases short, with 11 bases between. The CDR3 runs to 16 residues. CDR3 in amino acids: CASSPQQFSGANVLTF. CDR3 in DNA: TGTGCCAGCAGTCCTCAACAGTTCTCTGGGGCCAACGTCCTGACTTTC.

This clonotype was seen a handful of times. The chain couples TRBV12-3 or TRBV12-4 to TRBJ2-2, with 8 bases aligning to TRBD1. Trimming removed 7 bases from V and 4 bases from J; junction bases left unmatched: 8. The CDR3 loop spans 15 amino acids. As DNA, the CDR3 is TGTGCCAGCACCTATAGGACAGGGAGCACCGGGGAGCTGTTTTTT. As protein: CASTYRTGSTGELFF.

A few counts support this clonotype. V usage is TRBV7-2 and J usage is TRBJ1-5; no definite D call. Trimming removed 6 bases at V and 0 bases at J, with 12 bases between. The CDR3 spans 15 residues. Per germline, CDR1 SGHTA and CDR2 FQGNSA. CDR3: CASSKTGVSNQPQHF. The CDR3 DNA follows: TGTGCCAGCAGTAAAACTGGGGTTAGCAATCAGCCCCAGCATTTT.

This clonotype was picked up a small number of times. The chain has TRBV6-2 or TRBV6-3 and TRBJ2-7, with 8 bases that match TRBD1. Germline-derived CDR1 and CDR2 are MNHEY and SVGEGT. Unmatched junction bases numbered 8, after V lost 5 bases and J lost 2 bases. This CDR3 comprises 15 residues. The CDR3, as DNA: TGTGCCAGCAGTCAAGGACAGGGAGCAACCTACGAGCAGTACTTC. It codes for CASSQGQGATYEQYF.

The chain has TRBV29-1 and TRBJ2-4, with 11 nucleotides matching TRBD2. Germline CDR1 SQVTM, CDR2 ANQGSEA. The CDR3 is 13 residues long. With 4 bases clipped from V and 8 bases from J, the junction kept 4 bases outside the gene matches. In DNA form, the CDR3 reads TGCAGCGTTGTTAGCGGGGGGGCCGACATTCAGTACTTC. Translated, it gives CSVVSGGADIQYF.